This T cell receptor (beta chain) stems from a study of cytomegalovirus exposure and HLA in healthy donors. Both 60 Vbeta primers and 13 Jbeta primers went into the PCR. Here immunoSEQ multiplex PCR was the method, and the copy in TCRdb shows in-frame clones only, minus some. The sample shows about 120,000 clones, roughly 85% of them seen only once. The CDR3 has 15 amino acids. Germline CDR1 and CDR2: MGHRA and YSYEKL. The rearrangement uses TRBV4-1 and TRBJ2-5, with 8 nucleotides matching TRBD2. The last part of the DNA fits TRBJ2-7 better; the J call may be wrong. Sequenced: PBMCs. This sequence originates from a man in his late teens or twenties in good health and CMV-seropositive. The chain's CDR3 is CASSRLAGNSYEQYF. The CDR3 DNA sequence: TGCGCCAGCAGTCGCTTAGCGGGGAACTCCTACGAGCAGTACTTC.